These 18 T cell receptor beta chains were all obtained from the same sample, sequenced in a study of shared clonotypes between healthy human individuals. Produced via immunoSEQ multiplex PCR; TCRdb's table is partial and in-frame only. This repertoire shows fewer than 3 million clones, roughly 90% found once; its top ten account for around 0.35%. The sequencing sample was made of naive CD4+ T cells from PBMCs. Noted subset: CD45RA+ positively selected. The receptors were sampled from a young man in good health. Some clones in this sample may be carry-over from other donors' samples.

The chain joins TRBV5-5 to TRBJ1-3, with D maybe TRBD1 (6 bases). Germline V gene sequence: CDR1 SGHKS, CDR2 YYEKEE (reference sequence). With 4 bases removed from V and 2 bases from J, the gap between germline ends came to 16 bases. The CDR3 is 16 amino acids. The chain's CDR3 is CASSPYGGHAGNTIYF. The CDR3 DNA reads TGTGCCAGCAGCCCTTACGGGGGGCATGCTGGAAACACCATATATTTT.

The rearrangement joins TRBV18 to TRBJ1-5, with 10 nucleotides matching TRBD1. J lost 7 bases, V lost 5 bases, and 2 bases had no gene match. The CDR3 consists of 13 residues. The V gene's germline CDR1 is KGHSH and CDR2 LQKENI. The CDR3 nucleotides read TGTGCCAGCTCAGAGACAGGGGGCCAGCCCCAGCATTTT. Encoded protein: CASSETGGQPQHF.

The genes are TRBV29-1 and TRBJ2-3; a possible D gene is TRBD2 (5 bases). There are 13 residues in the CDR3. Trimming cost V 8 bases and J 1 base, with 13 bases left between them. Germline lookup yields CDR1 SQVTM and CDR2 ANQGSEA. The DNA for the CDR3 is TGCAGCTCTGGAGCGGAGGGCACAGATACGCAGTATTTT. Residues: CSSGAEGTDTQYF.

The chain has TRBV27 and TRBJ2-2; TRBD2 matches at 7 bases. This CDR3 is built from 12 residues. The V gene's germline CDR1 is MNHEY and CDR2 SMNVEV (reference sequence). V lost 4 bases to trimming and J lost 11 bases; unmatched junction nucleotides: 4. The CDR3 spells CASSWGGGELFF. DNA for the CDR3: TGTGCCAGCAGTTGGGGGGGAGGTGAGCTGTTTTTT.

This chain uses TRBV6-5 with TRBJ2-1, with D hard to call. The CDR3 sequence is 15 residues long. Trimming pared 3 bases from V and 4 bases from J, leaving 13 bases between. CDR1 and CDR2 (germline): MNHEY, SVGAGI. CDR3 sequence (DNA): TGTGCCAGCAGTTATCGTGGTCTTAGGTACAATGAGCAGTTCTTC. It specifies CASSYRGLRYNEQFF.

J is TRBJ2-5 and V is TRBV5-4, with TRBD1 identical over 8 bases. The CDR3 sequence is 16 residues long. The junction had 7 bases not matched to a gene; V was cut back by 0 bases and J by 3 bases. Germline values: CDR1 SGHNT, CDR2 YYREEE (reference sequence). The CDR3 loop is CASSLGMVQGEETQYF. CDR3 in DNA: TGTGCCAGCAGCTTGGGGATGGTACAGGGGGAAGAGACCCAGTACTTC. Using reference TRBV5-4 and TRBJ2-5 for the parts outside the CDR3, the full variable domain is ETGVTQSPTHLIKTRGQQVTLRCSSQSGHNTVSWYQQALGQGPQFIFQYYREEENGRGNFPPRFSGLQFPNYSSELNVNALELDDSALYLCASSLGMVQGEETQYFGPGTRLLVL.

Regarding this clone: This same CDR3 is encoded by further DNA sequences in the sample. The J gene is TRBJ2-4, the V gene TRBV28; possible D gene TRBD1, 6 bases. The length of the CDR3 is 14 residues. Trimming took off 5 bases at V and 1 base at J, with 9 bases between the two ends. Germline lookup yields CDR1 MDHEN and CDR2 SYDVKM. CDR3 bases: TGTGCCAGCAGTCTACAGGGCGCCAAAAACATTCAGTACTTC. Its translation is CASSLQGAKNIQYF.

As DNA, the CDR3 is TGTGCCAGCAGCACCCGGCCCGTAGACTATGGCTACACCTTC. Translated: CASSTRPVDYGYTF. The chain uses TRBV5-5 and TRBJ1-2; no clear D. This CDR3 region has 14 residues. CDR1 is SGHKS, CDR2 YYEKEE, per germline (reference sequence). Trimming removed 4 bases from V and 3 bases from J, with 13 bases in between.

This sequence joins TRBV6-1 and TRBJ2-7, with 7 bases that match TRBD1. The germline V gene encodes CDR1 MNHNS and CDR2 SASEGT. With V trimmed by 5 bases and J by 0 bases, 4 bases remained unmatched. The CDR3 is 14 residues long. CDR3 nucleotide sequence: TGTGCCAGCAGTCCCAACAGGGGCTCCTACGAGCAGTACTTC. Translation: CASSPNRGSYEQYF.

The chain has TRBV9 and TRBJ2-1; TRBD1 agrees at 9 bases. Trimming at V came to 4 bases and at J to 4 bases, leaving 6 bases not matched to a gene. The length of the CDR3 is 15 residues. Germline lookup yields CDR1 SGDLS and CDR2 YYNGEE. The CDR3 loop reads CASSPGTGKYNEQFF. The CDR3 nucleotides read TGTGCCAGCAGCCCCGGGACAGGGAAGTACAATGAGCAGTTCTTC.

The chain links TRBV6-1 to TRBJ2-7; TRBD1 matches at 9 bases. Per the germline V gene, CDR1 is MNHNS and CDR2 is SASEGT. The CDR3 length is 16 residues. V was clipped by 4 bases and J by 2 bases; unmatched bases: 9. The CDR3 loop is CASSGFDRGAPYEQYF. The DNA of the CDR3 is TGTGCCAGCAGTGGATTCGACAGGGGGGCCCCCTACGAGCAGTACTTC.

Points on this clone: This specimen includes other DNA sequences encoding the same CDR3. The chain uses TRBV7-3 and TRBJ2-1; the D gene is possibly TRBD2 (6 bases). This CDR3 comprises 14 residues. The germline V gene encodes CDR1 SGHTA and CDR2 FQGTGA. V lost 2 bases and J lost 4, with 9 bases in between. DNA for the CDR3: TGTGCCAGCAGCTTATCGGGAGCATACAATGAGCAGTTCTTC. This sequence encodes CASSLSGAYNEQFF.

The rearrangement joins TRBV14 to TRBJ2-7; D is perhaps TRBD1 or TRBD2 (6 bases each). The ends were cut back, 0 bases at V and 13 bases at J, with 16 bases in the middle. Germline V gene lookup returns CDR1 SGHDN and CDR2 FVKESK. The CDR3 has 13 residues. CDR3 amino acids: CASSQDGGDTLYF. As DNA, the CDR3 is TGTGCCAGCAGCCAAGACGGCGGGGACACACTATACTTC.

This chain connects TRBV25-1 to TRBJ2-1, with 8 positions matching TRBD1. This CDR3 is 15 amino acids long. Germline-derived CDR1 and CDR2 are MGHDK and SYGVNS. Trimming removed 6 bases from V and 4 bases from J; junction bases left unmatched: 8. CDR3 amino acids: CASSRGQGQYNEQFF. The CDR3 DNA is TGTGCCAGCAGCAGGGGGCAGGGCCAATACAATGAGCAGTTCTTC.

This rearrangement joins TRBV19 to TRBJ1-2; TRBD1 matches 10 bases. The J segment lost 3 bases and the V segment lost 5 bases, leaving 6 bases of the junction unmatched. This CDR3 is built from 15 residues. Germline CDR1 and CDR2: LNHDA and SQIVND (reference sequence). The CDR3 DNA follows: TGTGCCAGTAGTGCCCGGGACAGGGGCTACTATGGCTACACCTTC. This gives the protein CASSARDRGYYGYTF.

The chain uses TRBV7-2 and TRBJ2-7; TRBD1 matches 8 bases. The CDR3 spans 15 residues. Trimming cost V 5 bases and J 3 bases; bases outside gene matches: 9. From germline, CDR1 is SGHTA and CDR2 FQGNSA. CDR3: CASSIPDRALYEQYF. The CDR3 DNA reads as TGTGCCAGCAGCATCCCGGACAGGGCACTCTACGAGCAGTACTTC.

The chain joins TRBV6-6 to TRBJ1-2, with D unresolved. CDR3 length: 12 amino acids. V lost 7 bases and J 2 bases, leaving 8 bases between the germline ends. Germline V gives CDR1 MNHNY, CDR2 SVGAGI (reference sequence). CDR3 region: CASTSPNYGYTF. The CDR3 bases are TGTGCCAGCACAAGTCCAAACTATGGCTACACCTTC.

This clone was seen once. The V and J genes are TRBV15 and TRBJ2-7, with D perhaps matching TRBD2 (7 bases). The V and J ends lost 4 bases and 6 bases respectively, with 19 bases between them. The CDR3 spans 15 residues. CDR1 is LNHNV, CDR2 YYDKDF, per germline (reference sequence). The CDR3 loop is CATSITLGGGGEQYF. In DNA form, the CDR3 reads TGTGCCACCAGCATAACCCTGGGGGGGGGCGGCGAGCAGTACTTC.